This T cell receptor beta chain was recorded in a study of T cells in Graves' hyperthyroidism and ophthalmopathy. Study-wide findings and caveats: Stable hyperthyroidism was separated from ophthalmopathy by a model based on 13 V-J features.

Duration under 3 months, a NOSPECS grade of at least 4, and a Clinical Activity Score of at least 3 characterized the ophthalmopathy patients. Diagnostic decisions used clinical symptoms, serum thyroxine and TRAb, thyroid ultrasound and orbital computed tomography. Germline V gives CDR1 DFQATT, CDR2 SNEGSKA (reference sequence). Trimming pared 1 base from V and 10 bases from J, leaving 13 bases between. This CDR3 region has 12 residues. In this sample, this clonotype turned up many times. Antigen: not known. TCR beta CDR3 regions were amplified from RNA. Carried out on the TCR CDR3, a first-round RT-PCR used the HTBI primer set. TCRdb passed the multiplex PCR reads through MiXCR, listing each CDR3 protein once. The table has approximately 600,000 distinct CDR3 sequences, approximately 14% seen once.

The clonotype was recovered from a middle-aged woman with Graves' ophthalmopathy. The specimen sequenced was blood. V and J are TRBV20-1 and TRBJ1-1; TRBD1 is a possible D gene (5 bases). The DNA of the CDR3 is TGCAGTGCTAGAGTCGGGGGGATCCTAGCTTTCTTT. Encoded protein: CSARVGGILAFF.